This TCR beta chain emerged from a study of blood T cell repertoires in COVID-19. Study at large: In each case, the material was cDNA or gDNA derived from T cells, B-cell-depleted T cells, or PBMCs.

In the original analysis: Reference gene primer amplification gave estimated nucleated cell counts. Clones were read by immunoSEQ multiplex PCR, and TCRdb kept only the in-frame ones, dropping some. V and J calls and clone size are as listed in that table; D and trimming were resolved from the DNA. The sample has about 80,000 clones; 75% to 85% are singletons. The TCR sequence derives from a human donor in a cohort sampled during active COVID-19. The sequenced sample consisted of peripheral blood.

CDR3 amino acids: CASSLTGGENQPQHF. DNA of the CDR3: TGTGCCAGCAGTTTGACAGGGGGTGAAAATCAGCCCCAGCATTTT. The V and J genes are TRBV9 and TRBJ1-5; 9 nucleotides match TRBD1. The V segment lost 5 bases and the J segment 4 bases; nucleotides outside the gene matches: 7. CDR1 and CDR2 from the germline V gene are SGDLS and YYNGEE. This CDR3 is 15 amino acids long.